This T cell receptor (beta chain) was captured in a study of beta chain features in type 1 diabetes (dated by TCRdb to the late 2010s). With regard to the full study: Patients and healthy donors did not differ in mean age, gender distribution, total cell number or subset yield. Naive and central memory subsets were obtained from all 28 donors, but regulatory and stem cell-like memory subsets were isolated from only 8 patients and roughly eight healthy donors. A total of about 100 million sorted cells were examined across all samples, and RNA yield correlated strongly with the number of cells per subset. The study compared TCRB repertoires of sorted circulating CD4+ T cell subsets between recently diagnosed type 1 diabetes patients and matched healthy donors.

Remarks on this clone: Its antigen is not yet known. Per-base quality was not reported, and no clone a single base away is much larger than it.

Each donor gave one peripheral blood draw, around 0.12 L on average, collected into heparinised tubes. Naive, central memory, regulatory and stem cell-like memory CD4+ T cells were sorted on a BD FACSAria II using a panel including CD45RO, CCR7, CD25, CD127, CD95 and CD27. Purity was above 95% for every sorted population. PBMCs were separated immediately by Lymphoprep density gradient centrifugation and were stained directly, without being cultured. Samples were stained and sorted in pairs, with one healthy donor and one patient per experiment, so that batch effects were minimized. The germline V gene (reference sequence) sets CDR1 to SEHNR and CDR2 to FQNEAQ. V ends up 4 bases short and J 4 bases short, with an unmatched junction base count of 4. The CDR3 numbers 16 residues from cysteine through phenylalanine. The only DNA kept is the CDR3, 48 bases in frame from the first base. Points the paper makes about the study in general: Fewer insertions and more nucleotide deletions at VDJ recombination sites were observed in patients with type 1 diabetes, implying thymic rearrangement abnormalities. Naive, central memory and regulatory TCRB repertoires appeared more similar among patients than among healthy donors. Shorter templates might be favored by PCR, yet because patient and control samples were amplified and corrected together, any such skew would affect both groups equally. Because cDNA rather than genomic DNA was sequenced, highly expressing activated cells could have been over-represented, although no difference in activation and CD3 levels was found between groups. Because the HLA sub-analyses included only small numbers of individuals, any influence of HLA type on TCRB rearrangement was left unresolved. Type 1 diabetes patients showed a moderate but significant shortening of TCRB CDR3 length in all four CD4+ subsets.

The entire isolated RNA was reverse transcribed using the High Capacity cDNA Reverse Transcription Kit, and thus expressed TCRB transcripts were sequenced. Deep immunoSEQ sequencing was performed on naive, central memory and regulatory T cell samples, with an average of around 3.4 million total reads per sample. Sorted cells were lysed in RLT buffer and RNA was extracted with DNase-treated RNeasy Micro or Mini kits, depending on cell number. To prevent cross-contamination, each cell subset was processed individually, whereas patient and healthy donor samples were processed jointly. The immunoSEQ multiplex PCR was used to amplify TCRB sequences from cDNA, yielding 87-bp fragments that span the CDR3 region. Sequencing of the amplicons was done on the Illumina HiSeq platform. The paper's processing steps were these. PCR bias was computationally corrected using synthetic template baselines, reads within Hamming distance 2 were collapsed, and singletons that could not be merged were discarded. Reads were aligned against IMGT to assign V, D and J genes, CDR3 length and insertions or deletions at six rearrangement sites. Within each subset, clonotype counts were normalized to sorted cell number, and only after that were true diversity and Gini coefficients computed with the tcR R package. Repertoire sharing was quantified using the overlap coefficient calculated on TCRB nucleotide sequences. This immuneACCESS table, as held by TCRdb, lists in-frame sequences with V and J called but not all clones. Of the missing ones, under half trace to an unresolved V gene in checked studies; the others have no known cause. The V and J calls and the clone size are those of that table, but D and trimming were determined from the DNA. The sample table contains 250,000 or so clones; only one count was recorded for roughly 30% of them. Of the sample, roughly 4% falls within the top ten clones.

Sequenced: central memory CD4+ T cells from blood. This receptor was identified in a man aged 30-40 years in good health. This receptor chain uses TRBV7-9 and TRBJ2-3; a stretch of 14 junction bases matches TRBD2. The CDR3 reads as follows: CASSSGLAGGADTQYF. The bases read TGTGCCAGCAGCTCCGGACTAGCGGGAGGTGCAGATACGCAGTATTTT. Supplemented by the reference TRBV7-9 and TRBJ2-3 proteins around the CDR3, the complete variable domain is DTGVSQNPRHKITKRGQNVTFRCDPISEHNRLYWYRQTLGQGPEFLTYFQNEAQLEKSRLLSDRFSAERPKGSFSTLEIQRTEQGDSAMYLCASSSGLAGGADTQYFGPGTRLTVL.